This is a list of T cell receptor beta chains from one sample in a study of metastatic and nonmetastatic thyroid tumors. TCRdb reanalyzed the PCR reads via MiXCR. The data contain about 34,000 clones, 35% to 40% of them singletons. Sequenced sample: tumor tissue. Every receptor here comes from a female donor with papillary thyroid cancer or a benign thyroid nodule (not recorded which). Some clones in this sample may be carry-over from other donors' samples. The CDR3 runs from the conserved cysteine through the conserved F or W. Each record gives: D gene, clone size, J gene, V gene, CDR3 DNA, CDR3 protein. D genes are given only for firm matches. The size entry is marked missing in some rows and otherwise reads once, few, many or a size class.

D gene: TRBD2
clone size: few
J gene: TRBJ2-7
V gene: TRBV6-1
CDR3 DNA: TGTGCCAGCAGTGCCGGGACTAGCCTATACGAGCAGTACTTC
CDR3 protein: CASSAGTSLYEQYF

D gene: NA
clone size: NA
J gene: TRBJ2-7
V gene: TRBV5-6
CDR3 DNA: TGTGCCAGCAGCTTGCCGGGTGCCTACGAGCAGTACTTC
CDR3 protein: CASSLPGAYEQYF

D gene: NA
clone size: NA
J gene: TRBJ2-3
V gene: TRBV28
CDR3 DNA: TGTGCCAGCAGTTTAGTGGGCCAGGGTTTAGATACGCAGTATTTT
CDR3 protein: CASSLVGQGLDTQYF

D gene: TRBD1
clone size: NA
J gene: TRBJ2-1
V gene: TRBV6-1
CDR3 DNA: TGTGCCAGCAGTCCCGACAGGGATCGGTTCTTC
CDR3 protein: CASSPDRDRFF

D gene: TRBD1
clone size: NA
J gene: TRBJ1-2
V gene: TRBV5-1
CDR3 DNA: TGCGCCAGCAGCTTCACAGGGGTTGGGGGCTACACCTTC
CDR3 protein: CASSFTGVGGYTF

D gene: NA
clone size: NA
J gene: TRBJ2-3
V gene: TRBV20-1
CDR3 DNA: TGCAGTGCTAGTGGTCCACCCGAGGGCACAGATACGCAGTATTTT
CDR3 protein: CSASGPPEGTDTQYF

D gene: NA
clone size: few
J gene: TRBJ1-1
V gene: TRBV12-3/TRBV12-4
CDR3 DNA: TGTGCCAGCAGTTTAGGGGATGGGCACACTGAAGCTTTCTTT
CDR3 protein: CASSLGDGHTEAFF

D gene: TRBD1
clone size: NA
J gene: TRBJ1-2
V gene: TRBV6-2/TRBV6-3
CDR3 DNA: TGTGCCAGCAGTTCGCCACAGGGGGCGTCCAACTATGGCTACACCTTC
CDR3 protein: CASSSPQGASNYGYTF

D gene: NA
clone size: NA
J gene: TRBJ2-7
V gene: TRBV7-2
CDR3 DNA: TGTGCCAGCAGTTCCCTAAGCTCCTACGAGCAGTACTTC
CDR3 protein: CASSSLSSYEQYF

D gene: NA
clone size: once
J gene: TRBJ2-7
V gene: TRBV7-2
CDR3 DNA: TGTGCCAGCAGCTTAGGTAGGGGAGCCTACGAGCAGTACTTC
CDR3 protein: CASSLGRGAYEQYF

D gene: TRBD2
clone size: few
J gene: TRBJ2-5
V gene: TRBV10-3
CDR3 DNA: TGTGCCAGCGGACTAGCGATGGGAGAGACCCAGTACTTC
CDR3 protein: CASGLAMGETQYF

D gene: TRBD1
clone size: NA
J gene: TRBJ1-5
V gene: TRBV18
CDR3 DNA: TGTGCCAGCTCAGGGACAGGGGGCAGACGCAATCAGCCCCAGCATTTT
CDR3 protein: CASSGTGGRRNQPQHF

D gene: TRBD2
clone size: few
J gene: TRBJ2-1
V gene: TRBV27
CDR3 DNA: TGTGCCAGCAGTTCCTACTCTCTAGCGGTCCGAATTAATGAGCAGTTCTTC
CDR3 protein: CASSSYSLAVRINEQFF

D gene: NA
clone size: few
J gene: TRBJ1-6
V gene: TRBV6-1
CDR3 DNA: TGTGCCAGCAGCGAGGACAGCTCCTATAATTCACCCCTCCACTTT
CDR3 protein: CASSEDSSYNSPLHF

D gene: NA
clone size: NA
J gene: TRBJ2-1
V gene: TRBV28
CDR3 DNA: TGTGCCAGCAGAAGCACCCTTCCTGGGCGTGGGAACTACAATGAGCAGTTCTTC
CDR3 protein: CASRSTLPGRGNYNEQFF

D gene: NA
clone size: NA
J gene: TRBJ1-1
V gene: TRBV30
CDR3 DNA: TGTGCCTGGAATCTACCCGGGCCTGAAGCTTTCTTT
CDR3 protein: CAWNLPGPEAFF

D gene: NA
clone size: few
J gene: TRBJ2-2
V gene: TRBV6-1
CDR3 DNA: TGTGCCAGCAGCTTGATTACCGGGGAGCTGTTTTTT
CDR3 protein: CASSLITGELFF

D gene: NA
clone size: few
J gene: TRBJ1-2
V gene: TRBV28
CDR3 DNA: TGTGCCAGCAGTTTAATTCCGGGGGCGCTTTATGGCTACACCTTC
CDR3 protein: CASSLIPGALYGYTF